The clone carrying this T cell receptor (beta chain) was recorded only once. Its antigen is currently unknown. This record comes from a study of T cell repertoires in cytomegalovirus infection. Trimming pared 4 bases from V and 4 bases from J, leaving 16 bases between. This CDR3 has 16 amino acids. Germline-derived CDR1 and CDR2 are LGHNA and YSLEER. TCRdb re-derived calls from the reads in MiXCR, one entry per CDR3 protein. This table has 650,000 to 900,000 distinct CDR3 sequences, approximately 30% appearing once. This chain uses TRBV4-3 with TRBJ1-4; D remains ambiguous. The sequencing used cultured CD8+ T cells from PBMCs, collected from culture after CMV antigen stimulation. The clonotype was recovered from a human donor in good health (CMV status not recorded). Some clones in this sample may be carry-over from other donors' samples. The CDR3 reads CASSLSGPAINEKLFF. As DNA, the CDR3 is TGCGCCAGCAGCCTATCGGGTCCAGCAATTAATGAAAAACTGTTTTTT.